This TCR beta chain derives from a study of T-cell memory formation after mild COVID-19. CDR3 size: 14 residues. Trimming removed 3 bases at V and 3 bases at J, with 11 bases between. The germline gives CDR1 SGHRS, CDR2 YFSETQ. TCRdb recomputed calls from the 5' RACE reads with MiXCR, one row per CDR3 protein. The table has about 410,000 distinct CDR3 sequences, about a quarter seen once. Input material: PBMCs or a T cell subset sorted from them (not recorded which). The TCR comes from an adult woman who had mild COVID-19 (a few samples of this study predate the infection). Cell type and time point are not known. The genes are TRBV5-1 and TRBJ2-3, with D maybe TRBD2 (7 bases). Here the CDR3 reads CASSWGGRTDTQYF. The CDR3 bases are TGCGCCAGCAGCTGGGGGGGCCGGACAGATACGCAGTATTTT.